The 22 T cell receptor beta chains listed next were all sequenced from one sample in a study of OX40 agonist ivuxolimab in advanced cancers. Measured with immunoSEQ multiplex PCR; TCRdb has only the in-frame clones, and not every one. Among some 62,000 clones listed, roughly 90% were seen once. The sample consisted of CD4+ or CD8+ T cells sorted from blood, taken in a trial of the OX40 agonist ivuxolimab. The receptor set was obtained from an adult with an advanced solid tumor such as melanoma, head and neck, liver or kidney cancer.

V gene TRBV5-1 combines with J gene TRBJ2-2; D is ambiguous. Trimming cost V 0 bases and J 4 bases, with 7 bases left between them. The CDR3 length is 14 residues. CDR1 and CDR2 from the germline V gene are SGHRS and YFSETQ. The CDR3 here is CASSLVQSTGELFF. The CDR3 DNA sequence: TGCGCCAGCAGCTTGGTACAGAGCACCGGGGAGCTGTTTTTT. Based on the CDR3 plus reference TRBV5-1 and TRBJ2-2, the full variable domain is KAGVTQTPRYLIKTRGQQVTLSCSPISGHRSVSWYQQTPGQGLQFLFEYFSETQRNKGNFPGRFSGRQFSNSRSEMNVSTLELGDSALYLCASSLVQSTGELFFGEGSRLTVL.

V is TRBV7-9 and J is TRBJ1-6, with D unclear. V was trimmed by 4 bases and J by 11 bases, leaving 12 bases between them. The CDR3 spans 13 residues. Germline CDR1 and CDR2: SEHNR and FQNEAQ (reference sequence). CDR3 DNA sequence: TGTGCCAGCAGCTCACGGGGTACCCCACCCCTCCACTTT. It is translated as CASSSRGTPPLHF.

This rearrangement joins TRBV5-4 to TRBJ1-2; D unclear. In germline, CDR1 is SGHNT, CDR2 YYREEE (reference sequence). The CDR3 contains 17 residues. Between the trimmed V and J ends, which lost 1 base and 3 bases, there was a span of 19 bases. This chain's CDR3 is CASSLSVSLTTDYGYTF. The CDR3 DNA reads as TGTGCCAGCAGCTTGTCGGTTAGCCTCACCACGGACTATGGCTACACCTTC.

This clone has a single count. The J gene is TRBJ2-3, the V gene TRBV5-1; no clear D. Germline CDR1 is SGHRS and CDR2 is YFSETQ. V lost 2 bases to trimming and J lost 5 bases, with 12 bases between them. The CDR3 has 14 amino acids. This CDR3 reads CASSLGMRIDTQYF. Here the CDR3 DNA reads TGCGCCAGCAGCTTAGGCATGAGAATAGATACGCAGTATTTT.

This clone was observed once. CDR3 in amino acids: CASTPGIGRGGRGTDTQYF. CDR3 nucleotide sequence: TGTGCCAGCACTCCCGGCATCGGGCGGGGGGGCCGGGGCACAGATACGCAGTATTTT. The V and J genes are TRBV7-2 and TRBJ2-3; 9 bases map to TRBD2. The CDR3 has 19 amino acids. After removal of 7 bases from V and 1 base from J, the junction contained 18 bases not matched to a gene. CDR1 SGHTA and CDR2 FQGNSA come from the germline V gene.

V gene TRBV10-2 combines with J gene TRBJ1-1; D unresolved. This CDR3 is built from 15 residues. Germline V lookup: CDR1 WSHSY, CDR2 SAAADI. Trimming shortened V by 7 bases and J by 3 bases, and 18 bases separated the two germline ends. For the CDR3, the DNA is TGCGCCAGCAACTCGTGGAAGACAACCGACACTGAAGCTTTCTTT. Protein sequence: CASNSWKTTDTEAFF.

This chain uses TRBV9 with TRBJ2-7; tentatively, D is TRBD1 or TRBD2 (5 bases each). The V end was cut by 3 bases, the J end by 3 bases, with 10 bases between. Per the germline V gene, CDR1 is SGDLS and CDR2 is YYNGEE. The CDR3 spans 13 residues. This chain's CDR3 is CASSDRDGYEQYF. CDR3 nucleotides: TGTGCCAGCAGCGACCGGGACGGCTACGAGCAGTACTTC.

The V call is TRBV6-5, the J call TRBJ1-2; D uncertain. CDR3 size: 15 residues. Germline V lookup: CDR1 MNHEY, CDR2 SVGAGI. V was pared by 4 bases and J by 2 bases, with 14 bases between. Here the CDR3 DNA reads TGTGCCAGCAGTTTAGGACGGAACCAAAACTATGGCTACACCTTC. This sequence encodes CASSLGRNQNYGYTF.

V usage is TRBV27 and J usage is TRBJ2-1; possibly TRBD1 for D (6 bases). Trimming shortened V by 2 bases and J by 9 bases, and 14 bases separated the two germline ends. Germline values: CDR1 MNHEY, CDR2 SMNVEV (reference sequence). The CDR3 runs 14 residues. The CDR3: CASSLSRTVSEQFF. The CDR3 nucleotides read TGTGCCAGCAGTTTAAGCCGGACAGTCAGTGAGCAGTTCTTC.

The chain carries TRBV6-5 and TRBJ2-7; no reliable D call. The CDR3 covers 14 residues. Per the germline V gene, CDR1 is MNHEY and CDR2 is SVGAGI. V lost 5 bases and J 3 bases, leaving 14 bases between the germline ends. The CDR3 DNA reads as TGTGCCAGCAGTGACCCGATTGTCCTCTACGAGCAGTACTTC. Encoded protein: CASSDPIVLYEQYF.

The chain recombines TRBV2 with TRBJ2-7, with 7 bases that match TRBD2. CDR1 is SNHLY, CDR2 FYNNEI, per germline. The CDR3 runs 13 residues. V was pared by 7 bases and J by 0 bases, with 3 bases of the junction left unmatched. Here the CDR3 reads CASKRDASYEQYF. CDR3 nucleotides: TGTGCCAGCAAGCGGGACGCCTCCTACGAGCAGTACTTC.

The chain has TRBV5-1 and TRBJ2-1, with D possibly being TRBD2 (6 bases). The CDR3 totals 13 residues. CDR1 and CDR2 (germline): SGHRS, YFSETQ. With 4 bases removed from V and 8 bases from J, the gap between germline ends came to 13 bases. CDR3 DNA: TGCGCCAGCAGCCGCCCGGGAGCGGATGAGCAGTTCTTC. Its translation is CASSRPGADEQFF.

The J gene is TRBJ2-3, the V gene TRBV4-2; the match to TRBD2 covers 7 bases. CDR1 and CDR2 (germline): LGHNA, YNFKEQ. The CDR3 sequence is 18 residues long. J gave up 0 bases and V 4 bases, and 13 bases lay outside the gene matches. The CDR3 region has the DNA TGTGCCAGCAGCCTTGGGGAAAAAGCGGGGATTAGCACAGATACGCAGTATTTT. It codes for CASSLGEKAGISTDTQYF.

The chain is built from TRBV4-1 and TRBJ2-1; 13 bases agree with TRBD2. Trimming at V came to 2 bases and at J to 6 bases, leaving 4 bases not matched to a gene. CDR3 length equals 16 residues. From germline, CDR1 is MGHRA and CDR2 YSYEKL. CDR3 in DNA: TGCGCCAGCAGCCAAATGACTAGCGGGGGGATCAATGAGCAGTTCTTC. Translating it yields CASSQMTSGGINEQFF.

This chain uses TRBV5-1 with TRBJ2-5; either TRBD1 or TRBD2 may fit D (5 bases each). CDR1 and CDR2 from the germline V gene are SGHRS and YFSETQ. Trimming removed 0 bases at V and 9 bases at J, with 21 bases between. The CDR3 runs to 16 residues. CDR3 sequence: CASSLGPGRLVGAQYF. CDR3 DNA sequence: TGCGCCAGCAGCTTGGGGCCGGGACGCCTGGTAGGCGCCCAGTACTTC.

The chain employs TRBV5-1 and TRBJ1-3, with 9 bases fitting TRBD1. The CDR3 runs 17 residues. After removal of 0 bases from V and 2 bases from J, the junction contained 6 bases not matched to a gene. CDR1 SGHRS and CDR2 YFSETQ come from the germline V gene. CDR3 protein: CASSLGQGGEAGNTIYF. Written as DNA, the CDR3 is TGCGCCAGCAGCTTGGGACAGGGGGGCGAAGCTGGAAACACCATATATTTT.

The chain recombines TRBV7-9 with TRBJ2-1; 10 nucleotides agree with TRBD2. Germline CDR1 is SEHNR and CDR2 is FQNEAQ (reference sequence). The V and J ends lost 5 bases and 8 bases, in that order; junction bases with no gene match: 6. CDR3 length: 14 amino acids. The CDR3 is CASSPHGTSDEQFF. The CDR3 DNA follows: TGTGCCAGCAGCCCCCACGGGACTAGCGATGAGCAGTTCTTC.

The V and J genes are TRBV28 and TRBJ2-3; TRBD1 agrees at 12 bases. This CDR3 region has 17 residues. V was clipped by 0 bases and J by 2 bases; unmatched bases: 3. Germline V lookup: CDR1 MDHEN, CDR2 SYDVKM. The CDR3 loop reads CASSLWGQGAVTDTQYF. The CDR3 DNA reads as TGTGCCAGCAGTTTATGGGGACAGGGGGCTGTCACAGATACGCAGTATTTT. Drawing the rest from reference TRBV28 and TRBJ2-3, the complete variable domain is DVKVTQSSRYLVKRTGEKVFLECVQDMDHENMFWYRQDPGLGLRLIYFSYDVKMKEKGDIPEGYSVSREKKERFSLILESASTNQTSMYLCASSLWGQGAVTDTQYFGPGTRLTVL.

V gene TRBV18 combines with J gene TRBJ1-6; 7 bases agree with TRBD1. The length of the CDR3 is 14 residues. V lost 3 bases, J lost 4 bases, and 0 bases stayed unmatched. Germline V lookup: CDR1 KGHSH, CDR2 LQKENI. The CDR3 DNA sequence: TGTGCCAGCTCACCGACAGGGTATAATTCACCCCTCCACTTT. It codes for CASSPTGYNSPLHF.

On this clone: Different DNA sequences within this sample yield the same CDR3. The CDR3, as DNA: TGTGCCAGCAGCTTTGACAGGGGGACTGAAGCTTTCTTT. It encodes CASSFDRGTEAFF. The J gene is TRBJ1-1, the V gene TRBV5-6; 9 nucleotides agree with TRBD1. The V gene end was trimmed by 2 bases and the J gene end by 5 bases; junction bases not matched to a gene: 1. The CDR3 covers 13 residues. Germline CDR1 reads SGHDT; CDR2 reads YYEEEE.

The gene calls are TRBV29-1 and TRBJ2-2, with D unresolved. This CDR3 contains 12 residues. Germline assignment: CDR1 SQVTM and CDR2 ANQGSEA. V gave up 4 bases and J gave up 2 bases, with 5 bases separating them. This CDR3 is CSVGHNTGELFF. DNA of the CDR3: TGCAGCGTTGGACATAACACCGGGGAGCTGTTTTTT.

The chain employs TRBV30 and TRBJ1-5, with TRBD1 identical over 8 bases. This CDR3 spans 13 amino acids. Germline lookup yields CDR1 GTSNPN and CDR2 SVGIG (reference sequence). Trimming removed 0 bases from V and 6 bases from J; junction bases left unmatched: 1. The CDR3 loop is CAWSVQGGQPQHF. CDR3 coding DNA: TGTGCCTGGAGTGTACAGGGGGGTCAGCCCCAGCATTTT.